This TCR beta chain was retrieved from a study of T cells in Graves' hyperthyroidism and ophthalmopathy. Study-wide results and limits: Patients with ophthalmopathy were separated from those with stable hyperthyroidism by a 13 V-J model. Most clonotypes expanded in thyroid above 0.001 were likewise present in blood.

Trimming pared 0 bases from V and 4 bases from J, leaving 10 bases between. The germline gives CDR1 ENHRY, CDR2 SYGVKD. CDR3 length: 15 residues. Exclusion of a patient resulted from uncontrolled infection, other autoimmune disease, pregnancy or lactation. RNA transcripts served as the template for amplifying TCR beta CDR3 regions. The HTBI primer set was used in a first-round RT-PCR of the TCR CDR3. TCRdb ran MiXCR on the multiplex PCR reads and lists one entry per CDR3 protein. The data contain 500,000 to 800,000 distinct CDR3 sequences, roughly 15% of them singletons. To note about this clonotype: Its antigen is undetermined.

The sample comprised blood. The sequence came from a woman aged 50 to 65 with Graves' ophthalmopathy. This chain connects TRBV10-3 to TRBJ1-5, with D perhaps matching TRBD1 (5 bases). CDR3 DNA sequence: TGTGCCATCAGTGAGTCGACAGTAGCGAATCAGCCCCAGCATTTT. This codes for CAISESTVANQPQHF.